Following are 10 T cell receptor beta chains from one sample sequenced in a study of blood T cell repertoires in COVID-19. Method: immunoSEQ multiplex PCR; TCRdb's copy keeps in-frame clones and lacks some. This repertoire shows 50,000 to 75,000 clones, 81% found once; its top ten account for over 25%. Sequences were obtained from peripheral blood. These receptors were collected from a woman older than 75 with active or convalescent COVID-19.

This chain connects TRBV6-5 to TRBJ1-2; 7 bases match TRBD1. Germline V lookup: CDR1 MNHEY, CDR2 SVGAGI. J lost 2 bases, V lost 8 bases, and 11 bases had no gene match. This CDR3 is 15 amino acids long. The CDR3: CASGVGDSLNYGYTF. The CDR3 DNA sequence: TGTGCCAGCGGGGTAGGGGACAGTCTGAACTATGGCTACACCTTC.

Details on this clone: Other DNA sequences in the same sample also yield this CDR3. The rearrangement links TRBV7-9 to TRBJ2-5; D is perhaps TRBD2 (6 bases). Per the germline V gene, CDR1 is SEHNR and CDR2 is FQNEAQ (reference sequence). V lost 8 bases, J lost 4 bases, and 29 bases lay in between. The CDR3 is 18 amino acids. CDR3 protein: CASLGTRGAPRHGETQYF. CDR3 bases: TGTGCCAGCTTGGGTACTCGCGGGGCCCCCCGCCACGGAGAGACCCAGTACTTC. Drawing the rest from reference TRBV7-9 and TRBJ2-5, the complete variable domain is DTGVSQNPRHKITKRGQNVTFRCDPISEHNRLYWYRQTLGQGPEFLTYFQNEAQLEKSRLLSDRFSAERPKGSFSTLEIQRTEQGDSAMYLCASLGTRGAPRHGETQYFGPGTRLLVL.

This chain links TRBV5-1 with TRBJ2-6, with 8 bases fitting TRBD1. The germline V gene encodes CDR1 SGHRS and CDR2 YFSETQ. The CDR3 extends over 15 amino acids. V lost 5 bases to trimming and J lost 4 bases; unmatched junction nucleotides: 5. In DNA form, the CDR3 reads TGCGCCAGCAGTCAGACAGGGGCCGGGGCCAACGTCCTGACTTTC. Protein product: CASSQTGAGANVLTF.

This clone was seen a few times. This rearrangement joins TRBV11-2 to TRBJ2-5; 8 bases map to TRBD1. Unmatched junction bases numbered 6, after V lost 8 bases and J lost 4 bases. This CDR3 has 13 amino acids. CDR1 and CDR2 (germline): SGHAT, FQNNGV. The CDR3 DNA reads TGTGCCAGCCAGGGGGCTTTGGTAGAGACCCAGTACTTC. This gives the protein CASQGALVETQYF.

J is TRBJ2-7 and V is TRBV9; 8 positions match TRBD1. CDR3 size: 14 residues. Germline V lookup: CDR1 SGDLS, CDR2 YYNGEE. Germline trimming cut 3 bases from V and 3 bases from J; bases unmatched to any gene: 5. As DNA, the CDR3 is TGTGCCAGCAGCGCCGGACAGGGACTCTACGAGCAGTACTTC. It is translated as CASSAGQGLYEQYF. The variable domain in full, with the rest retrieved from reference TRBV9 and TRBJ2-7, is DSGVTQTPKHLITATGQRVTLRCSPRSGDLSVYWYQQSLDQGLQFLIQYYNGEERAKGNILERFSAQQFPDLHSELNLSSLELGDSALYFCASSAGQGLYEQYFGPGTRLTVT.

The rearrangement uses TRBV6-5 and TRBJ1-5; 7 bases match TRBD1. J gave up 7 bases and V 8 bases, and 8 bases lay outside the gene matches. CDR1 is MNHEY and CDR2 is SVGAGI in the germline V gene. The CDR3 runs to 13 residues. CDR3: CASQTGSRQPQHF. For the CDR3, the DNA is TGTGCCAGCCAGACAGGGAGTAGGCAGCCCCAGCATTTT.

The rearrangement links TRBV3-1 (or the pseudogene TRBV3-2) to TRBJ2-7; D possibly corresponds to TRBD2 (5 bases). This CDR3 is 14 amino acids long. Trimming stripped 4 bases from V and 0 bases from J, with 10 bases between. Germline V gene lookup returns CDR1 LGHDT and CDR2 YNNKEL (reference sequence). The CDR3 region is CASSLSASSYEQYF. The CDR3 DNA is TGTGCCAGCAGCCTTAGCGCAAGCTCCTACGAGCAGTACTTC.

The J gene is TRBJ2-3, the V gene TRBV14, with D possibly being TRBD2 (6 bases). V gave up 1 base and J gave up 3 bases, with 14 bases separating them. The CDR3 spans 16 residues. Germline lookup yields CDR1 SGHDN and CDR2 FVKESK. The CDR3 DNA reads TGTGCCAGCAGCCAAGGCGGAGGGTTTAGTACAGATACGCAGTATTTT. The encoded protein is CASSQGGGFSTDTQYF.

The chain uses TRBV19 and TRBJ1-2; 8 positions match TRBD1. V lost 3 bases to trimming and J lost 8 bases; unmatched junction nucleotides: 11. CDR3 size: 15 residues. CDR1 LNHDA and CDR2 SQIVND come from the germline V gene (reference sequence). For the CDR3, the DNA is TGTGCCAGTAGTATCTGGCCCCAGTCAGGGGGCGGCTACACCTTC. Translated: CASSIWPQSGGGYTF. Drawing the rest from reference TRBV19 and TRBJ1-2, the complete variable domain is DGGITQSPKYLFRKEGQNVTLSCEQNLNHDAMYWYRQDPGQGLRLIYYSQIVNDFQKGDIAEGYSVSREKKESFPLTVTSAQKNPTAFYLCASSIWPQSGGGYTFGSGTRLTVV.

CDR3 in DNA: TGTGCCAGCAGCTGGTTGGGGACAGGGTCGACTGAAGCTTTCTTT. Translated: CASSWLGTGSTEAFF. The gene calls are TRBV7-2 and TRBJ1-1, with 9 bases aligning to TRBD1. Trimming cost V 4 bases and J 5 bases; bases outside gene matches: 8. Germline V CDR1 and CDR2: SGHTA, FQGNSA. The CDR3 totals 15 residues.